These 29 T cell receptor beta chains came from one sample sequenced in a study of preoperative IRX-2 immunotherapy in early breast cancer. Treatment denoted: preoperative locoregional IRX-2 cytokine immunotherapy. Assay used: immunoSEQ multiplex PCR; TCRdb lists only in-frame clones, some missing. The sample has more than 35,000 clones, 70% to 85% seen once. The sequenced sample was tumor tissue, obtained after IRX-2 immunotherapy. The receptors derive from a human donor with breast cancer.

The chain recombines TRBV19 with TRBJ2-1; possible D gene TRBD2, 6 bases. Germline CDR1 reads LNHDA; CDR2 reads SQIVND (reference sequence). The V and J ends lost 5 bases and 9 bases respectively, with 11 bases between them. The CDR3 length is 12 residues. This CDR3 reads CASSGGWSEQFF. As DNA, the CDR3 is TGTGCCAGTAGTGGAGGGTGGTCTGAGCAGTTCTTC.

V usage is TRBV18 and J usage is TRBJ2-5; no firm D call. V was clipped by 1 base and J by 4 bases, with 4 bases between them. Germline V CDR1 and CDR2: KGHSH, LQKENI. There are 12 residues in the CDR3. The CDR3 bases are TGTGCCAGCTCACCACAGACAGAGACCCAGTACTTC. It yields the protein CASSPQTETQYF.

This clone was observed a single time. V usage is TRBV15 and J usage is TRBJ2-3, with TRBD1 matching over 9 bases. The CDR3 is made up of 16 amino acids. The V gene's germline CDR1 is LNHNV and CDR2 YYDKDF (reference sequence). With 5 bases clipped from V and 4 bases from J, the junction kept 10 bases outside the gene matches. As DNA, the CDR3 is TGTGCCACCAGCTCCACCCGGGACAGGGTGGCAGATACGCAGTATTTT. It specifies CATSSTRDRVADTQYF.

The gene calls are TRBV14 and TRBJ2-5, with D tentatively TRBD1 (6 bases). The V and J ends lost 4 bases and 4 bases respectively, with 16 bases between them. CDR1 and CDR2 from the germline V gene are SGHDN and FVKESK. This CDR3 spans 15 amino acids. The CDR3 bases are TGTGCCAGCAGCCCCCTAGGGGGTGTGGGAGAGACCCAGTACTTC. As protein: CASSPLGGVGETQYF.

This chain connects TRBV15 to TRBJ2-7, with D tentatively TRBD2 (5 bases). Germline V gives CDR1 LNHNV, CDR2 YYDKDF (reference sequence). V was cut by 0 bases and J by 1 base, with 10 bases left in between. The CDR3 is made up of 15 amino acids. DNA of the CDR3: TGTGCCACCAGCAGAGATCCAAGCGGTTCCTACGAGCAGTACTTC. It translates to CATSRDPSGSYEQYF. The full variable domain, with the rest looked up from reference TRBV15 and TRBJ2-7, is DAMVIQNPRYQVTQFGKPVTLSCSQTLNHNVMYWYQQKSSQAPKLLFHYYDKDFNNEADTPDNFQSRRPNTSFCFLDIRSPGLGDTAMYLCATSRDPSGSYEQYFGPGTRLTVT.

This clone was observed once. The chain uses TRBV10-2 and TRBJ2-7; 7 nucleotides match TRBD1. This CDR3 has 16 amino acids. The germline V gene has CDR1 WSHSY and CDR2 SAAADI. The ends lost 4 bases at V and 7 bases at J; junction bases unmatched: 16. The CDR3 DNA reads TGCGCCAGCAGTGTCGGACAGGACCATTCACTACGGGAGCAGTACTTC. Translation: CASSVGQDHSLREQYF.

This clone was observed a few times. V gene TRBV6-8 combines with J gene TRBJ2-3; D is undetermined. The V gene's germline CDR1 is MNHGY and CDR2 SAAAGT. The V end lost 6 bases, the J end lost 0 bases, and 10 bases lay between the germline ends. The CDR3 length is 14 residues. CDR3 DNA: TGTGCCAGCAGCCCCGGGCAGAGCACAGATACGCAGTATTTT. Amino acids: CASSPGQSTDTQYF.

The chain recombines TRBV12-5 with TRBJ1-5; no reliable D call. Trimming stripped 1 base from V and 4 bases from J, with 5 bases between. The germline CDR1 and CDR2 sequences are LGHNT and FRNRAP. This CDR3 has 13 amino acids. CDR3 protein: CASGLGKNQPQHF. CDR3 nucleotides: TGTGCTAGTGGTTTGGGGAAAAATCAGCCCCAGCATTTT.

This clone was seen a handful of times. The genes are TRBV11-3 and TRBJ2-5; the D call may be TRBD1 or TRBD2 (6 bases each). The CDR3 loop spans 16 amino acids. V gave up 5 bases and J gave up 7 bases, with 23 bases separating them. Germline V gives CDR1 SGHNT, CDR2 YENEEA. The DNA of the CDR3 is TGTGCCAGCAGCCCTAAATCCGGGACTCCAGGGGCGACCCAGTACTTC. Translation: CASSPKSGTPGATQYF. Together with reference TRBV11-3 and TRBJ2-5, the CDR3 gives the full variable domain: EAGVVQSPRYKIIEKKQPVAFWCNPISGHNTLYWYLQNLGQGPELLIRYENEEAVDDSQLPKDRFSAERLKGVDSTLKIQPAELGDSAVYLCASSPKSGTPGATQYFGPGTRLLVL.

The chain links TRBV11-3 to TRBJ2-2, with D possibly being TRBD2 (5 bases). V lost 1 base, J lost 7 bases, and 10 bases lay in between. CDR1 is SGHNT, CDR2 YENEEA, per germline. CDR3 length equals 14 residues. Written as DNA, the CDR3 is TGTGCCAGCAGCTTAGTACTAGGAGGCGGGGAGCTGTTTTTT. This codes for CASSLVLGGGELFF.

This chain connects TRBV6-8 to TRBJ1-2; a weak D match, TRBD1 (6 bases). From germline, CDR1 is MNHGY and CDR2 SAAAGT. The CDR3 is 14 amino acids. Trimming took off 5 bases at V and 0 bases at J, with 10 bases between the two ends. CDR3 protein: CASSPRTANYGYTF. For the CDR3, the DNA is TGTGCCAGCAGTCCCCGGACAGCTAACTATGGCTACACCTTC.

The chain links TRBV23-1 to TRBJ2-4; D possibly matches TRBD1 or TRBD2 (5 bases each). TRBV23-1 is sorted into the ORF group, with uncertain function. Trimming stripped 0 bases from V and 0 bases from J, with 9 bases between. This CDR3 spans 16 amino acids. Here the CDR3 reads CASSQSRGRAKNIQYF. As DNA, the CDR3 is TGCGCCAGCAGTCAATCGAGGGGAAGAGCCAAAAACATTCAGTACTTC.

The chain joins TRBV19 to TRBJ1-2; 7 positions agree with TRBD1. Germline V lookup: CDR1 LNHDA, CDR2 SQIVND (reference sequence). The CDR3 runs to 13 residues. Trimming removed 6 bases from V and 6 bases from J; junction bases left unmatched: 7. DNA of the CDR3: TGTGCCAGTAGGAGGCAGGGGGAGGATGGCTACACCTTC. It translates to CASRRQGEDGYTF.

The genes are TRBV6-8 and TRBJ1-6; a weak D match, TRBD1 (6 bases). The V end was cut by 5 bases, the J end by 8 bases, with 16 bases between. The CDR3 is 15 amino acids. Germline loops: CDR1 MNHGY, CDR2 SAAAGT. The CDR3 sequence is CASSLRQVTDSPLHF. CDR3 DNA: TGTGCCAGCAGTCTACGACAGGTGACGGATTCACCCCTCCACTTT.

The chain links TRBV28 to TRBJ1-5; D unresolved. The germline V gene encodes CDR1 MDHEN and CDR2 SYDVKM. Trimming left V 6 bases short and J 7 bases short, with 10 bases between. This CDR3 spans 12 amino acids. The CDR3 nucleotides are TGTGCCAGCAGCGAGTCGGGCCAGCCCCAGCATTTT. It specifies CASSESGQPQHF.

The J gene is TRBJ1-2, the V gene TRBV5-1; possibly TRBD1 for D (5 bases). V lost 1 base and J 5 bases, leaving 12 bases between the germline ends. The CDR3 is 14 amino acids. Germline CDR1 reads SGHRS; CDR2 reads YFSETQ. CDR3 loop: CASSLQGDGYGYTF. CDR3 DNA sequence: TGCGCCAGCAGCTTGCAAGGGGACGGTTATGGCTACACCTTC.

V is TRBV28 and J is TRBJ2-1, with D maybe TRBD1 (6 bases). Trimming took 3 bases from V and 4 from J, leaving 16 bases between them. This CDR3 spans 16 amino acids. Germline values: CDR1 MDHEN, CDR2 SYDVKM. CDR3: CASSLSGQFLYNEQFF. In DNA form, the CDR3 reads TGTGCCAGCAGTTTGAGTGGACAGTTCCTTTACAATGAGCAGTTCTTC.

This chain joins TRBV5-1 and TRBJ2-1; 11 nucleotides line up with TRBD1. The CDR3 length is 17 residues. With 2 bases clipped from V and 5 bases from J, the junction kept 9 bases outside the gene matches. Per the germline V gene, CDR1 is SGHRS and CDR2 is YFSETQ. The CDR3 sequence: CASSFIPGTGGHNEQFF. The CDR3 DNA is TGCGCCAGCAGCTTTATACCGGGGACAGGGGGTCACAATGAGCAGTTCTTC.

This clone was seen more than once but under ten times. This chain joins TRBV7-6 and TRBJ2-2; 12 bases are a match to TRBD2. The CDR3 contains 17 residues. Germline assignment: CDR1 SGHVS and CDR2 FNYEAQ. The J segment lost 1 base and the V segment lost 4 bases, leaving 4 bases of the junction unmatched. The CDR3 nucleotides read TGTGCCAGCAGCTGGCCGGGACTAGCGGGGAACACCGGGGAGCTGTTTTTT. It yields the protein CASSWPGLAGNTGELFF.

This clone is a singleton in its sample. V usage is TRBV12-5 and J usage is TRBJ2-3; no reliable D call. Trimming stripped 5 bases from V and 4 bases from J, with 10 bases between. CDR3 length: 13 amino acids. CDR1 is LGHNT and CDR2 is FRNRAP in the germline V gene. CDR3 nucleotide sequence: TGTGCTAGTGGTCCTCGGTCCTCAGATACGCAGTATTTT. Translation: CASGPRSSDTQYF.

CDR3 coding DNA: TGTGCCACCAGCAGAGATAGGACCAACACCGGGGAGCTGTTTTTT. It yields the protein CATSRDRTNTGELFF. The J gene is TRBJ2-2, the V gene TRBV15; D not certain. CDR3 length: 15 amino acids. Trimming removed 0 bases at V and 2 bases at J, with 7 bases between. Germline V gives CDR1 LNHNV, CDR2 YYDKDF (reference sequence). Based on the CDR3 plus reference TRBV15 and TRBJ2-2, the full variable domain is DAMVIQNPRYQVTQFGKPVTLSCSQTLNHNVMYWYQQKSSQAPKLLFHYYDKDFNNEADTPDNFQSRRPNTSFCFLDIRSPGLGDTAMYLCATSRDRTNTGELFFGEGSRLTVL.

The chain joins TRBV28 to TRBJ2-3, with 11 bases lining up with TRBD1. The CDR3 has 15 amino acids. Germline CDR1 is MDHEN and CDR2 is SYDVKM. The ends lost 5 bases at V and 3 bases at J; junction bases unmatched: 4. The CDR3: CASSPGQGETDTQYF. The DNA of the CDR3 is TGTGCCAGCAGTCCGGGACAGGGGGAAACAGATACGCAGTATTTT.

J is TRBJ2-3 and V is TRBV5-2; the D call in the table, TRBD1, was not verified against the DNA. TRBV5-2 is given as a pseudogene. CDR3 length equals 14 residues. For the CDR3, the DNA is TGTGCCAGCACCCCGGGACACAGCACAGATACGCAGTATTTT. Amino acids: CASTPGHSTDTQYF.

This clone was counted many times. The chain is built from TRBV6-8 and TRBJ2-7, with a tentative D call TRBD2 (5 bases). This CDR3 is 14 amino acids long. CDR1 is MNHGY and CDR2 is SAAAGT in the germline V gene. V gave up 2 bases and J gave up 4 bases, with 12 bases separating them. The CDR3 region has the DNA TGTGCCAGCAGTTACACGGGGTCGGTGTACGAGCAGTACTTC. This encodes CASSYTGSVYEQYF.

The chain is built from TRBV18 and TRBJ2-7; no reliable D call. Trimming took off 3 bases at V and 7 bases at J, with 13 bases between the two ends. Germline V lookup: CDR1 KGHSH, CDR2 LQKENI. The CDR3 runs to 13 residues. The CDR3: CASSPFGWGEQYF. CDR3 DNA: TGTGCCAGCTCACCCTTCGGATGGGGAGAGCAGTACTTC.

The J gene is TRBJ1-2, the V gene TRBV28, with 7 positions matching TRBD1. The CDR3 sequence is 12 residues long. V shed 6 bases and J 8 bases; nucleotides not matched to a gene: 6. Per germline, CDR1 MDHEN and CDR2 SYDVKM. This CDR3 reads CASRAGTAGYTF. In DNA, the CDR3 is TGTGCCAGCAGGGCCGGGACAGCCGGCTACACCTTC.

The CDR3 nucleotides are TGTGCCAGCAGACCGGACAGAAGTAATTCACCCCTCCACTTT. Translating gives CASRPDRSNSPLHF. This chain connects TRBV6-8 to TRBJ1-6, with D tentatively TRBD1 (6 bases). Germline CDR1 MNHGY, CDR2 SAAAGT. The CDR3 length is 14 residues. Trimming removed 6 bases at V and 6 bases at J, with 12 bases between.

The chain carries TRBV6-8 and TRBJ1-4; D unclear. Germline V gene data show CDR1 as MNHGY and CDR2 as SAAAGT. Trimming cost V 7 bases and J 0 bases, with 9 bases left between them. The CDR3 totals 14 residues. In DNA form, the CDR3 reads TGTGCCAGCACCCCCCGGGCAACTAATGAAAAACTGTTTTTT. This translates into CASTPRATNEKLFF.

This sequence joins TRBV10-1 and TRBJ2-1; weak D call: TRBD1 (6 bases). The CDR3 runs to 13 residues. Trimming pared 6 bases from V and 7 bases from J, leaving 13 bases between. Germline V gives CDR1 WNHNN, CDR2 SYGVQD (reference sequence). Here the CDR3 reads CASSTGQTNEQFF. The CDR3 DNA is TGCGCCAGCAGCACGGGACAAACGAATGAGCAGTTCTTC.